This TCR beta chain derives from a study of blood T cell repertoires in COVID-19. Turning to the study itself: The samples span acute and convalescent COVID-19 from the United States, Italy and Spain. The cDNA or gDNA used as material had been derived from T cells, B-cell-depleted T cells, or PBMCs.

Losses at the gene ends were 6 bases for V and 0 bases for J; bases not matched to a gene: 8. In germline, CDR1 is ENHRY, CDR2 SYGVKD. This CDR3 contains 16 residues. Original processing methods: Reference gene primer amplification gave estimated nucleated cell counts. The table came from immunoSEQ multiplex PCR; TCRdb's copy has only in-frame clones and leaves some out. V, J and clone size are those of that table, while D and trimming were read from the DNA. The sample consists of about 170,000 clones, around 88% of them appearing once. What was sequenced was peripheral blood. The rearrangement uses TRBV10-3 and TRBJ2-7; 10 bases line up with TRBD1. This receptor was obtained from a woman in her sixties or seventies who had recovered from COVID-19. DNA for the CDR3: TGTGCCATCAGGCCCGGACAGGGGGAGAGCTCCTACGAGCAGTACTTC. It yields the protein CAIRPGQGESSYEQYF.